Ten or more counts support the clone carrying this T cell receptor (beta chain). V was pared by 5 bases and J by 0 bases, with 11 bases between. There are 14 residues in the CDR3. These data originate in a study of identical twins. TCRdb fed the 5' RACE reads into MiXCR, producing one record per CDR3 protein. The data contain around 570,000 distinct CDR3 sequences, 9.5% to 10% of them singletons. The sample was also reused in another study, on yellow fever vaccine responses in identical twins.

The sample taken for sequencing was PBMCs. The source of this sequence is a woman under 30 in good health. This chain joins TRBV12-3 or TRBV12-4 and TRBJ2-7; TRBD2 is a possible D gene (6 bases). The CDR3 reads CASSRDFSSYEQYF. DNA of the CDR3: TGTGCCAGCAGTCGGGACTTTAGCTCCTACGAGCAGTACTTC.